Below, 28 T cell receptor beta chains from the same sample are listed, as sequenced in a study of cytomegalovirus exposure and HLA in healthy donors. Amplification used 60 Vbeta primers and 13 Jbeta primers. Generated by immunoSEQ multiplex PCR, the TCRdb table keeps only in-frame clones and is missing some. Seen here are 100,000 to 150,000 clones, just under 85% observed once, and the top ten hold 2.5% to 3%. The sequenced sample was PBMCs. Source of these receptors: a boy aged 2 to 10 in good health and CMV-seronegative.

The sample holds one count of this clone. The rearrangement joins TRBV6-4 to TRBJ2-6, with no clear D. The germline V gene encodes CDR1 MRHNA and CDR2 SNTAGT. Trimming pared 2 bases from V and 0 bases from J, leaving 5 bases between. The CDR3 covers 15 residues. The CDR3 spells CASSDQVSGANVLTF. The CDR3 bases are TGTGCCAGCAGTGACCAGGTCTCTGGGGCCAACGTCCTGACTTTC.

The CDR3 region has the DNA TGTGCCAGCAGCACCCCGGGACTAGCGGAGAAGCAGTTCTTC. Its translation is CASSTPGLAEKQFF. The chain is built from TRBV5-6 and TRBJ2-1, with 11 bases lining up with TRBD2. Germline loops: CDR1 SGHDT, CDR2 YYEEEE. J lost 11 bases, V lost 4 bases, and 8 bases had no gene match. The CDR3 covers 14 residues. The full variable domain, in which reference TRBV5-6 and TRBJ2-1 provide the parts outside the CDR3, is DAGVTQSPTHLIKTRGQQVTLRCSPKSGHDTVSWYQQALGQGPQFIFQYYEEEERQRGNFPDRFSGHQFPNYSSELNVNALLLGDSALYLCASSTPGLAEKQFFGPGTRLTVL.

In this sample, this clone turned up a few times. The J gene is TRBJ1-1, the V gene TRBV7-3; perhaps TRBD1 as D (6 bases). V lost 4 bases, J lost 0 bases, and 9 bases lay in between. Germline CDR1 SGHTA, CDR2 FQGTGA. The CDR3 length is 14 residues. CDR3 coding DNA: TGTGCCAGCAGCTGGGACAAATTGAACACTGAAGCTTTCTTT. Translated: CASSWDKLNTEAFF.

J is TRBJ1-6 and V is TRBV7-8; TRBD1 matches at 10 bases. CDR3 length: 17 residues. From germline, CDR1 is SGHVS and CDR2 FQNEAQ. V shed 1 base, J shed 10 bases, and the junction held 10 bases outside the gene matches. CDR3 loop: CASSLVRGQGVGSPLHF. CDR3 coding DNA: TGTGCCAGCAGCTTAGTTCGCGGACAGGGGGTCGGGTCACCCCTCCACTTT.

The CDR3 nucleotides are TGTGCCAGCAGCTCCGCCCTGACTCTTACACTGAGAGGCTACACCTTC. Encoded protein: CASSSALTLTLRGYTF. V gene TRBV7-9 combines with J gene TRBJ1-2; D is undetermined. CDR1 is SEHNR and CDR2 is FQNEAQ in the germline V gene (reference sequence). The CDR3 spans 16 residues. V was clipped by 4 bases and J by 8 bases, with 23 bases between them.

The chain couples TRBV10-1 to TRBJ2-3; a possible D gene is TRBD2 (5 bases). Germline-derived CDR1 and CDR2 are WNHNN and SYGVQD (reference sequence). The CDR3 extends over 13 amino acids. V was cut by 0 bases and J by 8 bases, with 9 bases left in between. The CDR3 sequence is CASSESARGTQYF. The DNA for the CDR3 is TGCGCCAGCAGTGAGTCGGCCCGGGGTACGCAGTATTTT.

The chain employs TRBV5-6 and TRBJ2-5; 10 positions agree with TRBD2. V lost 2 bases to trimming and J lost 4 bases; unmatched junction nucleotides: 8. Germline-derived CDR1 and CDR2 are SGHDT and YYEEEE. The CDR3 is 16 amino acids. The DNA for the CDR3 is TGTGCCAGCAGCTTCCCTAGCGGGAGTGGACGAGAGACCCAGTACTTC. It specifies CASSFPSGSGRETQYF.

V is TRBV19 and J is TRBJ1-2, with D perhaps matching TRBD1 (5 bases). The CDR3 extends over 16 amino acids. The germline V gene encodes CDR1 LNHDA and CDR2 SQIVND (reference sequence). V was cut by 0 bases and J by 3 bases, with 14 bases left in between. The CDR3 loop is CASSIEEGPGYYGYTF. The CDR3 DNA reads TGTGCCAGTAGTATAGAGGAGGGGCCGGGGTACTATGGCTACACCTTC.

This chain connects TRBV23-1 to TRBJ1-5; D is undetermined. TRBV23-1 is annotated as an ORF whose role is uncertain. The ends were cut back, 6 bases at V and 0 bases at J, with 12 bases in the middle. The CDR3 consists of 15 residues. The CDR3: CASSPTRGSNQPQHF. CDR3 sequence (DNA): TGCGCCAGCAGCCCTACTCGCGGTAGCAATCAGCCCCAGCATTTT.

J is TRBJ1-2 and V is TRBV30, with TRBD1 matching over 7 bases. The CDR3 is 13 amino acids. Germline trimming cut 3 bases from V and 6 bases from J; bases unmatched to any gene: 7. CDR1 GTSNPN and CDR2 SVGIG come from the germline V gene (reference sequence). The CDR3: CAWSYTGADGYTF. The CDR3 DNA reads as TGTGCCTGGAGCTATACAGGGGCGGATGGCTACACCTTC.

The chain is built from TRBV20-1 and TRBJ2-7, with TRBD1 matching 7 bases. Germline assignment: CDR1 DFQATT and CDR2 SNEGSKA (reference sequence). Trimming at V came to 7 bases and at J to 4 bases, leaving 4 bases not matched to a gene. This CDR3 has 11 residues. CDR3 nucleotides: TGCAGTGTTCGCAGGGGGTACGAGCAGTACGTC. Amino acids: CSVRRGYEQYV.

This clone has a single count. CDR3 in DNA: TGTGCCAGCAGTGAGAACAGAGGGCCCGATCAGCCCCAGCATTTT. This gives the protein CASSENRGPDQPQHF. The chain combines TRBV6-4 with TRBJ1-5; no reliable D call. Trimming pared 3 bases from V and 5 bases from J, leaving 14 bases between. Per germline, CDR1 MRHNA and CDR2 SNTAGT. This CDR3 contains 15 residues.

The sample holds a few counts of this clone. The CDR3 bases are TGCGCCAGCAGCCAAGAGGGTCAGGGGTCACCCCTCCACTTT. Protein: CASSQEGQGSPLHF. The chain joins TRBV4-3 to TRBJ1-6; the D gene is possibly TRBD1 (6 bases). Germline CDR1 LGHNA, CDR2 YSLEER. The CDR3 spans 14 residues. The V end lost 0 bases, the J end lost 10 bases, and 10 bases lay between the germline ends.

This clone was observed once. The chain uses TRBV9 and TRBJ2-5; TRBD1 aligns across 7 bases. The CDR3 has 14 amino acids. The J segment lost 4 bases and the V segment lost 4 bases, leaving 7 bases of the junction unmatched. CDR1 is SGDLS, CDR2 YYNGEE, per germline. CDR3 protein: CASSPQGGLETQYF. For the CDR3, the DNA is TGTGCCAGCAGCCCACAAGGGGGCCTAGAGACCCAGTACTTC.

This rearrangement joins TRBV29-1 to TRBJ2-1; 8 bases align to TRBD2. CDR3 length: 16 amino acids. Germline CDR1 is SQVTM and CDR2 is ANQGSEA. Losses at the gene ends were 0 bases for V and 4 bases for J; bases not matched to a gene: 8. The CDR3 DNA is TGCAGCGTTGAAGATCAAGGGTCGGGGGGGTACAATGAGCAGTTCTTC. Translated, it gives CSVEDQGSGGYNEQFF.

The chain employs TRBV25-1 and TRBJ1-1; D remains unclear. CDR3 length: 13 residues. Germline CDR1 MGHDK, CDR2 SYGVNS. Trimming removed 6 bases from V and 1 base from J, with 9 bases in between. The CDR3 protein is CASRPIGNTEAFF. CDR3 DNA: TGTGCCAGCAGGCCTATCGGGAACACTGAAGCTTTCTTT.

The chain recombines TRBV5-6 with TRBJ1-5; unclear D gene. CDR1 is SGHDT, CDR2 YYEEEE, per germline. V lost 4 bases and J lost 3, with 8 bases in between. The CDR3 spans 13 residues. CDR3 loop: CASSNGFNQPQHF. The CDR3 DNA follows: TGTGCCAGCAGCAACGGTTTCAATCAGCCCCAGCATTTT.

DNA for the CDR3: TGTGCCAGCAGTGATTCCTGGTTAGCCCCCACCGGGGAGCTGTTTTTT. This sequence encodes CASSDSWLAPTGELFF. This chain uses TRBV6-4 with TRBJ2-2; D unresolved. Trimming took off 3 bases at V and 4 bases at J, with 15 bases between the two ends. Germline V gene sequence: CDR1 MRHNA, CDR2 SNTAGT. There are 16 residues in the CDR3.

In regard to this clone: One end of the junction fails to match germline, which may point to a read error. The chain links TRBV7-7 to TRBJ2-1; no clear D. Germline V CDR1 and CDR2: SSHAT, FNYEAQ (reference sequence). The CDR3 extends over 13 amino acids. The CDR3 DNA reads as TGTGCTAGCAGCCGCGGCCTACGACATGAGCAGTTCTTC. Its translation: CASSRGLRHEQFF.

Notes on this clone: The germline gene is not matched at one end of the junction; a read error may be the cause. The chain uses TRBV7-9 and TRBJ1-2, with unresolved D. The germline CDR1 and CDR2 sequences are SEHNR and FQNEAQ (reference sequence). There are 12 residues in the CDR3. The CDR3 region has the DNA TGTTCCAGCAGCTTAGCACAGAATGGCTACACCTTC. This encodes CSSSLAQNGYTF.

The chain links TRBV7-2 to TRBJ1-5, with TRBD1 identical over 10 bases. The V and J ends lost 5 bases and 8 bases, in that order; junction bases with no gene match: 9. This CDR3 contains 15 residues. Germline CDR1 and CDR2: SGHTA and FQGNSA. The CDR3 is CASSAPRDRGEPQHF. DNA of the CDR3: TGTGCCAGCAGCGCCCCCCGGGACAGGGGAGAGCCCCAGCATTTT.

CDR3 nucleotides: TGTGCCAGCAGCTTATCAGTTCCCGAGCAGTACTTC. Encoded protein: CASSLSVPEQYF. This sequence joins TRBV7-2 and TRBJ2-7; unclear D gene. This CDR3 is built from 12 residues. Looked up from germline, CDR1 is SGHTA and CDR2 is FQGNSA. V lost 2 bases and J lost 6, with 8 bases in between.

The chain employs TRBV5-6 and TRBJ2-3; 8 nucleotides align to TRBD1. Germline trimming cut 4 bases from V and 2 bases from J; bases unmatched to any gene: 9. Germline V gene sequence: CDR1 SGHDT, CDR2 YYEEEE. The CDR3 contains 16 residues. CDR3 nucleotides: TGTGCCAGCAGCCTCCCCGTGACAGGGGCCACAGATACGCAGTATTTT. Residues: CASSLPVTGATDTQYF.

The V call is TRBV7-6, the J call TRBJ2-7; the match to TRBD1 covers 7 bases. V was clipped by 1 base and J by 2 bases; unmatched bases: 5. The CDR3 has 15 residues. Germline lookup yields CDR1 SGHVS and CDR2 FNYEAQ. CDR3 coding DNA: TGTGCCAGCAGCTTAGGACAGGGAGCTACCTACGAGCAGTACTTC. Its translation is CASSLGQGATYEQYF.

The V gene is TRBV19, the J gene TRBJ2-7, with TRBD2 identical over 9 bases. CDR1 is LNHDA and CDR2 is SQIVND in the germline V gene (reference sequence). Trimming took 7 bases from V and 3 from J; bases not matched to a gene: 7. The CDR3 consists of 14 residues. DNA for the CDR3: TGTGCCAGTAAGTGGGCTAGCGGGGACTACGAGCAGTACTTC. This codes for CASKWASGDYEQYF.

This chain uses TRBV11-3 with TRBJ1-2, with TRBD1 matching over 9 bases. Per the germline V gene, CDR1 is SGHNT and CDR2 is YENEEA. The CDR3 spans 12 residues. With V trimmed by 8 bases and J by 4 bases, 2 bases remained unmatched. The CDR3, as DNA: TGTGCCAGCCCGGACAGGGGCTATGGCTACACCTTC. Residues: CASPDRGYGYTF.

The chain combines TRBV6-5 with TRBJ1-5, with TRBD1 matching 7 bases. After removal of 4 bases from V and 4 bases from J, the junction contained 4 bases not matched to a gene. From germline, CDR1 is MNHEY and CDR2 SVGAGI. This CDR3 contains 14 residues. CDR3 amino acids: CASSSGTENQPQHF. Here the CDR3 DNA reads TGTGCCAGCAGTTCCGGGACAGAGAATCAGCCCCAGCATTTT.

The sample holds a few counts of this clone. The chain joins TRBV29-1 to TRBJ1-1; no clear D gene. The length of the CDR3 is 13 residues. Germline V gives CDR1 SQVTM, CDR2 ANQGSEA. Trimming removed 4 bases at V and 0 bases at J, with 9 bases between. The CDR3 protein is CSVADLVNTEAFF. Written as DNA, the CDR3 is TGCAGCGTTGCGGACTTGGTGAACACTGAAGCTTTCTTT.